The TCR beta chain described here comes from a study of T cell responses to AZD1222 COVID-19 vaccine. Measured with immunoSEQ multiplex PCR; TCRdb has only the in-frame clones, and not every one. This table has about 34,000 clones, 75% to 85% appearing once. V dropped 7 bases and J dropped 7; count of bases not matched to a gene: 5. Germline CDR1 reads MDHEN; CDR2 reads SYDVKM. This CDR3 is 12 amino acids long. The receptor was isolated from an adult who received the AZD1222 COVID-19 vaccine. Sequenced here: peripheral blood, sampled 28 days after the second AZD1222 dose. This chain links TRBV28 with TRBJ2-3; 7 positions agree with TRBD1. The CDR3, as DNA: TGTGCCAGCACCACAGGGGTTTATACGCAGTATTTT. This codes for CASTTGVYTQYF.